One sample yielded the 7 T cell receptor beta chains listed below, sequenced in a study of blood T cell repertoires in COVID-19. Clones were read by immunoSEQ multiplex PCR, and TCRdb kept only the in-frame ones, dropping some. The top ten hold about 5% of the sample, which has fewer than 250,000 clones, approximately 89% seen once. Sequenced sample: peripheral blood. The receptors shown here come from a middle-aged woman with acute or convalescent COVID-19.

The rearrangement links TRBV19 to TRBJ1-1; TRBD1 is a possible D gene (5 bases). Per germline, CDR1 LNHDA and CDR2 SQIVND (reference sequence). The CDR3 runs 15 residues. V gave up 5 bases and J gave up 3 bases, with 16 bases separating them. The CDR3 DNA is TGTGCCAGTAGTCAGAAAGGGCAGGGCTACACTGAAGCTTTCTTT. This sequence encodes CASSQKGQGYTEAFF. The complete variable domain, with remaining parts taken from reference TRBV19 and TRBJ1-1, reads DGGITQSPKYLFRKEGQNVTLSCEQNLNHDAMYWYRQDPGQGLRLIYYSQIVNDFQKGDIAEGYSVSREKKESFPLTVTSAQKNPTAFYLCASSQKGQGYTEAFFGQGTRLTVV.

The chain combines TRBV15 with TRBJ1-1; D is possibly TRBD1 (5 bases). With 5 bases removed from V and 1 base from J, the gap between germline ends came to 14 bases. This CDR3 is 15 amino acids long. Per germline, CDR1 LNHNV and CDR2 YYDKDF (reference sequence). CDR3 bases: TGTGCCACCAGCCCACAGCCACAGGAGAACACTGAAGCTTTCTTT. Translated, it gives CATSPQPQENTEAFF.

With regard to this clone: The identical CDR3 is also encoded by other nucleotide sequences in the sample. CDR3 sequence reads: CASSEGAYGYTF. The CDR3 DNA reads as TGCGCCAGCAGTGAGGGTGCCTATGGCTACACCTTC. This chain uses TRBV5-1 with TRBJ1-2, with D uncertain. V was trimmed by 5 bases and J by 4 bases, leaving 9 bases between them. This CDR3 has 12 amino acids. Per germline, CDR1 SGHRS and CDR2 YFSETQ.

The chain carries TRBV20-1 and TRBJ1-1; 7 bases line up with TRBD1. Germline V CDR1 and CDR2: DFQATT, SNEGSKA (reference sequence). CDR3 length: 12 amino acids. V dropped 3 bases and J dropped 5; count of bases not matched to a gene: 3. CDR3 protein: CSASAGGTEAFF. The CDR3, as DNA: TGCAGTGCTAGTGCAGGGGGGACTGAAGCTTTCTTT.

V usage is TRBV15 and J usage is TRBJ1-1; D perhaps matches TRBD1 (5 bases). This CDR3 has 13 amino acids. Germline V gene data show CDR1 as LNHNV and CDR2 as YYDKDF (reference sequence). V was shortened by 3 bases and J by 6 bases, with 11 bases between the two germline ends. This CDR3 reads CATSRWGTPEAFF. The CDR3 DNA reads TGTGCCACCAGCAGGTGGGGGACTCCTGAAGCTTTCTTT.

In its sample, this clone was seen a few times. The chain recombines TRBV7-8 with TRBJ1-6, with 8 positions matching TRBD1. There are 15 residues in the CDR3. The V segment lost 8 bases and the J segment 6 bases; nucleotides outside the gene matches: 9. The germline V gene encodes CDR1 SGHVS and CDR2 FQNEAQ. The CDR3 DNA follows: TGTGCCAGCGGCGGCTACAGGGGGAGTAATTCACCCCTCCACTTT. The encoded protein is CASGGYRGSNSPLHF.

The J gene is TRBJ2-1, the V gene TRBV24-1; 7 bases align to TRBD1. The CDR3 sequence is 16 residues long. The J segment lost 5 bases and the V segment lost 3 bases, leaving 9 bases of the junction unmatched. The germline CDR1 and CDR2 sequences are KGHDR and SFDVKD. The CDR3: CATSDEGARYDNEQFF. The CDR3 DNA sequence: TGTGCCACCAGTGATGAGGGGGCAAGATACGACAATGAGCAGTTCTTC.